This T cell receptor beta chain was profiled in a study of response to subunit inactivated influenza vaccine. Notes on the study in general: With each seasonal influenza vaccination, the authors suggested, few new T cells are recruited.

This clonotype has more than one count but fewer than ten. No antigen is known for it. Germline-derived CDR1 and CDR2 are ENHRY and SYGVKD. CDR3 length equals 17 residues. J was trimmed by 1 base and V by 5 bases; bases with no gene match: 6. TCRdb ran MiXCR on the RT-PCR reads and lists one entry per CDR3 protein. This table holds around 480,000 distinct CDR3 sequences, 9.5% to 12% found once. The V call is TRBV10-3, the J call TRBJ2-5; TRBD2 aligns across 14 bases. Sequenced material: PBMCs from blood, taken 45 days after vaccination. This clonotype was obtained from a middle-aged man who received an inactivated influenza vaccine. The CDR3 region is CAISRGLAGGLQETQYF. The CDR3 DNA is TGTGCCATCAGTCGCGGACTAGCGGGGGGCCTCCAAGAGACCCAGTACTTC.